Shown below are 15 T cell receptor beta chains from a single sample sequenced in a study of blood T cell repertoires in COVID-19. Some clones are missing from TCRdb's copy, which holds only in-frame ones; the method was immunoSEQ multiplex PCR. Of 500,000 or so clones in the sample, about nine tenths were seen once. The sample taken for sequencing was PBMCs or T cells enriched from blood (not recorded which). The receptor source for this set is a woman aged 18-29 years who had recovered from COVID-19.

The chain links TRBV19 to TRBJ1-5, with D hard to call. Deletions cut 4 bases from V and 3 bases from J, with 7 bases between. The CDR3 contains 13 residues. In germline, CDR1 is LNHDA, CDR2 SQIVND (reference sequence). The chain's CDR3 is CASSKGLNQPQHF. In DNA, the CDR3 is TGTGCCAGTAGTAAAGGACTCAATCAGCCCCAGCATTTT.

The rearrangement joins TRBV28 to TRBJ1-2; tentative D call: TRBD1 (5 bases). Germline CDR1 and CDR2: MDHEN and SYDVKM. The V end lost 3 bases, the J end lost 3 bases, and 11 bases lay between the germline ends. CDR3 size: 14 residues. CDR3 amino acids: CASSLQGIHYGYTF. In DNA form, the CDR3 reads TGTGCCAGCAGTTTGCAGGGTATCCACTATGGCTACACCTTC.

This clone has only one observation. This rearrangement joins TRBV3-1 (or the pseudogene TRBV3-2) to TRBJ1-1; D call uncertain. This CDR3 comprises 16 residues. Germline CDR1 reads LGHDT; CDR2 reads YNNKEL (reference sequence). V lost 1 base and J 1 base, leaving 13 bases between the germline ends. The CDR3 is CASSQVGQPKNTEAFF. The CDR3 DNA sequence: TGTGCCAGCAGCCAAGTGGGCCAGCCCAAGAACACTGAAGCTTTCTTT.

Only a few counts were recorded for this clone. The rearrangement links TRBV7-3 to TRBJ1-3; 7 bases line up with TRBD1. Losses at the gene ends were 2 bases for V and 5 bases for J; bases not matched to a gene: 6. This CDR3 contains 15 residues. Germline assignment: CDR1 SGHTA and CDR2 FQGTGA. The CDR3: CASSLAQGQRNTIYF. CDR3 nucleotide sequence: TGTGCCAGCAGCTTAGCACAGGGGCAGAGAAACACCATATATTTT.

The chain couples TRBV5-6 to TRBJ1-6; D gene unclear. The germline V gene has CDR1 SGHDT and CDR2 YYEEEE. There are 13 residues in the CDR3. Trimming cost V 8 bases and J 7 bases, with 13 bases left between them. CDR3 sequence reads: CASAGGLNSPLHF. CDR3 bases: TGTGCCAGTGCGGGCGGTCTAAATTCACCCCTCCACTTT.

V is TRBV5-8 and J is TRBJ1-4, with 7 nucleotides matching TRBD1. CDR3 length equals 14 residues. The trim removed 5 bases at V and 5 bases at J, leaving 6 bases unmatched. Germline V gene sequence: CDR1 SGHTS, CDR2 YDEGEE. This chain's CDR3 is CASRRTGQNEKLFF. DNA of the CDR3: TGTGCCAGCAGGCGGACAGGACAGAATGAAAAACTGTTTTTT.

The chain recombines TRBV29-1 with TRBJ1-2; 8 bases are a match to TRBD1. Germline V gene lookup returns CDR1 SQVTM and CDR2 ANQGSEA. CDR3 size: 12 residues. Trimming cost V 7 bases and J 7 bases; bases outside gene matches: 8. The CDR3 reads CSGRTGNSGYTF. The DNA for the CDR3 is TGCAGCGGACGGACAGGGAACAGTGGCTACACCTTC.

This clone was found once. The rearrangement links TRBV3-1 (or the pseudogene TRBV3-2) to TRBJ2-3, with 9 bases lining up with TRBD2. Germline V gene data show CDR1 as LGHDT and CDR2 as YNNKEL (reference sequence). This CDR3 has 16 residues. The V gene end was trimmed by 1 base and the J gene end by 6 bases; junction bases not matched to a gene: 8. The CDR3 sequence: CASSQVASGEGDTQYF. CDR3 coding DNA: TGTGCCAGCAGCCAAGTCGCTAGCGGGGAGGGGGATACGCAGTATTTT.

The chain carries TRBV14 and TRBJ1-1, with TRBD1 matching over 8 bases. The V gene end was trimmed by 3 bases and the J gene end by 12 bases; junction bases not matched to a gene: 9. CDR3 length: 13 amino acids. CDR1 is SGHDN, CDR2 FVKESK, per germline. The CDR3 DNA reads TGTGCCAGCAGCCAGGATCGACAGGGGATGACTTTCTTT. Its protein is CASSQDRQGMTFF.

This chain connects TRBV6-5 to TRBJ1-2; maybe TRBD1 (5 bases). The CDR3 runs to 13 residues. CDR1 MNHEY and CDR2 SVGAGI come from the germline V gene. The V end lost 5 bases, the J end lost 1 base, and 8 bases lay between the germline ends. The CDR3 coding sequence is TGTGCCAGCAGTCGGACACTTAACTATGGCTACACCTTC. Translation gives CASSRTLNYGYTF.

The V call is TRBV5-1, the J call TRBJ2-7, with 8 bases aligning to TRBD2. CDR1 is SGHRS, CDR2 YFSETQ, per germline. V dropped 2 bases and J dropped 5; count of bases not matched to a gene: 12. This CDR3 has 16 residues. The CDR3: CASSLEGAGEGHEQYF. The CDR3 nucleotides are TGCGCCAGCAGCTTAGAGGGAGCGGGGGAAGGGCACGAGCAGTACTTC.

This rearrangement joins TRBV7-9 to TRBJ1-1, with a possible D match to TRBD1 (6 bases). Germline V gene sequence: CDR1 SEHNR, CDR2 FQNEAQ (reference sequence). The CDR3 loop spans 15 amino acids. V lost 1 base, J lost 1 base, and 10 bases lay in between. The CDR3 nucleotides read TGTGCCAGCAGCTTAGACGCGACAGGGAACACTGAAGCTTTCTTT. This encodes CASSLDATGNTEAFF.

This clone was recorded once. This chain joins TRBV11-3 and TRBJ2-5, with TRBD2 matching 7 bases. CDR3 size: 13 residues. Germline V CDR1 and CDR2: SGHNT, YENEEA. Trimming cost V 7 bases and J 5 bases; bases outside gene matches: 7. CDR3 loop: CASIITSAETQYF. The CDR3 DNA reads TGTGCCAGCATTATCACTAGCGCCGAGACCCAGTACTTC.

The rearrangement uses TRBV12-5 and TRBJ2-2; 9 bases align to TRBD1. Unmatched junction bases numbered 2, after V lost 6 bases and J lost 3 bases. Looked up from germline, CDR1 is LGHNT and CDR2 is FRNRAP. The CDR3 contains 14 residues. CDR3 sequence (DNA): TGTGCTAGTGGCAGGACAGGGGACACCGGGGAGCTGTTTTTT. Its translation: CASGRTGDTGELFF.

This clone was counted a few times. J is TRBJ1-4 and V is TRBV21-1; the table names TRBD1, a call not compared with the DNA. TRBV21-1 is noted as a pseudogene. CDR3 length: 17 residues. The CDR3 nucleotides read TGTGCCAGCAGCTCAACACCTCCCGACAGGGGTGGGGCAAAACTGTTTTTT. Amino acids: CASSSTPPDRGGAKLFF.